Listed below are T cell receptor beta chains from one sample, sequenced in a study of T cells in Graves' hyperthyroidism and ophthalmopathy. TCRdb used MiXCR to reprocess the multiplex PCR reads, holding one entry per CDR3 protein. The sample has hundreds of thousands of distinct CDR3 sequences; more than 15% are singletons. The sequenced material came from blood. Source of these receptors: a woman in her thirties or forties with Graves' ophthalmopathy. CDR3s include the opening cysteine and the closing phenylalanine or tryptophan. D genes are given only for firm matches. A row's size may be missing; if present it is once, few, many or a size class.

d_call | clone_size | j_call | v_call | cdr3_aa | cdr3_nt
. | few | TRBJ2-2 | TRBV3-1 | CASSGGGHHELFF | TGTGCCAGCAGCGGGGGGGGCCATCATGAGCTGTTTTTT
TRBD2 | few | TRBJ2-2 | TRBV9 | CASSSLAGPYTGELFF | TGTGCCAGCAGCTCTCTAGCGGGACCGTACACCGGGGAGCTGTTTTTT
. | few | TRBJ2-7 | TRBV15 | CATSRDRGTPSYEQYF | TGTGCCACCAGCAGAGATAGGGGGACACCTTCCTACGAGCAGTACTTC
. | many | TRBJ2-1 | TRBV2 | CASSEAQGGGPNEQFF | TGTGCCAGCAGTGAAGCGCAGGGGGGAGGGCCAAATGAGCAGTTCTTC
. | many | TRBJ1-5 | TRBV3-1 | CASSQGSNQPQHF | TGTGCCAGCAGCCAAGGGAGCAATCAGCCCCAGCATTTT
. | many | TRBJ2-5 | TRBV12-3/TRBV12-4 | CASSRGTIGRETQYF | TGTGCCAGCAGTCGGGGGACAATAGGGAGAGAGACCCAGTACTTC
TRBD2 | . | TRBJ2-1 | TRBV11-1 | CASSWPAGDFDNEQFF | TGTGCCAGCAGCTGGCCAGCGGGGGACTTCGACAATGAGCAGTTCTTC
. | many | TRBJ2-1 | TRBV7-9 | CASSQSGGGSYNEQFF | TGTGCCAGCAGCCAAAGTGGAGGGGGGTCCTACAATGAGCAGTTCTTC
. | . | TRBJ2-7 | TRBV29-1 | CSVTVGSYEQYF | TGCAGTGTCACAGTGGGCTCCTACGAGCAGTACTTC
TRBD2 | many | TRBJ2-1 | TRBV2 | CASRLAESSYNEQFF | TGTGCCAGCAGACTAGCGGAAAGCTCCTACAATGAGCAGTTCTTC
TRBD1 | . | TRBJ2-5 | TRBV5-6 | CASSTYRQGRQETQYF | TGTGCCAGCAGCACCTACCGACAGGGACGGCAAGAGACCCAGTACTTC
. | many | TRBJ1-5 | TRBV5-6 | CASSLLQGNQPQHF | TGTGCCAGCAGCTTATTACAGGGAAATCAGCCCCAGCATTTT
. | . | TRBJ2-7 | TRBV6-4 | CASSYPSRGYEQYF | TGTGCCAGCAGTTACCCGTCCAGGGGCTACGAGCAGTACTTC
TRBD2 | few | TRBJ2-5 | TRBV10-3 | CAIRGLAQDETQYF | TGTGCCATCAGGGGACTAGCTCAGGACGAGACCCAGTACTTC
TRBD1 | few | TRBJ1-2 | TRBV3-1 | CASSQRDRPFRNYGYTF | TGTGCCAGCAGCCAACGGGACAGGCCGTTTCGGAACTATGGCTACACCTTC
TRBD2 | many | TRBJ2-3 | TRBV6-1 | CASRPGLGTDTQYF | TGTGCCAGCAGACCGGGACTAGGAACAGATACGCAGTATTTT
. | few | TRBJ1-5 | TRBV4-1 | CASSPRGGFNQPQHF | TGCGCCAGCAGCCCGAGAGGAGGGTTCAATCAGCCCCAGCATTTT
TRBD2 | . | TRBJ2-2 | TRBV27 | CASEGTSGSSGELFF | TGTGCCAGCGAGGGGACTAGCGGGAGTTCCGGGGAGCTGTTTTTT
. | many | TRBJ2-7 | TRBV3-1 | CASSQAPYYEQYF | TGTGCCAGCAGCCAAGCTCCTTATTACGAGCAGTACTTC
. | . | TRBJ1-2 | TRBV7-2 | CASSSYRVDGYTF | TGTGCCAGCAGCTCTTACAGAGTCGATGGCTACACCTTC
TRBD1 | . | TRBJ1-5 | TRBV6-1 | CASTLGQGLHQPQHF | TGTGCCAGCACCCTGGGACAGGGACTCCATCAGCCCCAGCATTTT
TRBD2 | many | TRBJ2-7 | TRBV27 | CASSPSGGRYEQYF | TGTGCCAGCAGTCCTTCGGGGGGAAGGTACGAGCAGTACTTC
. | many | TRBJ2-1 | TRBV30 | CAWSALDYNEQFF | TGTGCCTGGAGTGCCCTGGACTACAATGAGCAGTTCTTC
. | many | TRBJ2-3 | TRBV11-2 | CASSFLGGDVTDTQYF | TGTGCCAGCAGCTTTCTTGGGGGAGATGTCACAGATACGCAGTATTTT
. | many | TRBJ2-4 | TRBV6-2/TRBV6-3 | CASSYGGPKNIQYF | TGTGCCAGCAGTTATGGGGGACCCAAAAACATTCAGTACTTC
. | . | TRBJ2-1 | TRBV10-2 | CASRQGGDEQFF | TGCGCCAGCAGACAGGGTGGCGATGAGCAGTTCTTC
. | . | TRBJ1-2 | TRBV10-3 | CAISEKWENYGYTF | TGTGCCATCAGTGAAAAGTGGGAAAACTATGGCTACACCTTC
. | many | TRBJ2-7 | TRBV11-2 | CASSPEGRYEQYF | TGTGCCAGCAGCCCCGAGGGACGATACGAGCAGTACTTC
. | few | TRBJ2-5 | TRBV5-1 | CASSSFRGEGETQYF | TGCGCCAGCAGCTCCTTTCGCGGAGAGGGAGAGACCCAGTACTTC
. | many | TRBJ2-7 | TRBV5-1 | CASSSGYRVGSYEQYF | TGCGCCAGCAGCTCTGGTTACAGGGTGGGGTCCTACGAGCAGTACTTC
. | few | TRBJ2-7 | TRBV6-1 | CASSPTGWEQYF | TGTGCCAGCAGTCCGACGGGGTGGGAGCAGTACTTC
TRBD1 | . | TRBJ1-5 | TRBV19 | CASKLQTGRQPQHF | TGTGCCAGTAAGCTCCAGACAGGGAGACAGCCCCAGCATTTT
TRBD2 | many | TRBJ2-3 | TRBV6-1 | CASSERLAAITDTQYF | TGTGCCAGCAGTGAACGACTAGCCGCTATCACAGATACGCAGTATTTT
. | many | TRBJ2-2 | TRBV11-3 | CASSFEWPGELFF | TGTGCCAGCAGCTTTGAGTGGCCCGGGGAGCTGTTTTTT
. | . | TRBJ1-2 | TRBV29-1 | CSVEDRTYGYTF | TGCAGCGTTGAAGACAGGACCTATGGCTACACCTTC
. | many | TRBJ2-7 | TRBV11-2 | CASSYTYEQYF | TGTGCCAGCAGCTACACCTACGAGCAGTACTTC
. | few | TRBJ2-1 | TRBV7-9 | CASSPDYRYEQFF | TGTGCCAGCAGCCCAGATTACCGGTATGAGCAGTTCTTC
. | . | TRBJ1-6 | TRBV27 | CASSPTLPYHNSPLHF | TGTGCCAGCAGTCCGACACTCCCCTACCATAATTCACCCCTCCACTTT
. | . | TRBJ2-6 | TRBV4-1 | CASSHPNSNRVGGANVLTF | TGCGCCAGCAGCCACCCTAACAGTAACCGGGTGGGAGGGGCCAACGTCCTGACTTTC
. | . | TRBJ1-2 | TRBV7-8 | CASSYRENYGYTF | TGTGCCAGCAGCTACAGGGAGAACTATGGCTACACCTTC
. | . | TRBJ2-3 | TRBV29-1 | CSVLGADTQYF | TGCAGCGTTCTGGGGGCAGATACGCAGTATTTT
TRBD1 | many | TRBJ1-2 | TRBV2 | CASSPRGQGDGYTF | TGTGCCAGCAGTCCCAGGGGGCAGGGCGATGGCTACACCTTC
. | . | TRBJ2-3 | TRBV5-6 | CASSLVGQTVGTDTQYF | TGTGCCAGCAGCTTGGTGGGTCAGACAGTGGGCACAGATACGCAGTATTTT
TRBD1 | . | TRBJ1-3 | TRBV5-5 | CASSLGSGQGLPIYF | TGTGCCAGCAGCTTGGGATCGGGACAGGGGCTTCCCATATATTTT
. | few | TRBJ2-1 | TRBV7-2 | CASSKDRSNEQFF | TGTGCCAGCAGCAAGGACAGAAGCAATGAGCAGTTCTTC
TRBD2 | . | TRBJ2-3 | TRBV6-1 | CASIRGRAEDTQYF | TGTGCCAGCATACGCGGGAGGGCCGAAGATACGCAGTATTTT
. | many | TRBJ2-7 | TRBV20-1 | CSARNLEPYEQYF | TGCAGTGCTAGAAACTTGGAACCCTACGAGCAGTACTTC
TRBD1 | few | TRBJ1-5 | TRBV6-2/TRBV6-3 | CASKTGDFNQPQHF | TGTGCCAGCAAAACAGGGGATTTCAATCAGCCCCAGCATTTT
. | many | TRBJ1-6 | TRBV12-3/TRBV12-4 | CASSPSWEGGNSPLHF | TGTGCCAGCAGTCCCTCCTGGGAGGGGGGTAATTCACCCCTCCACTTT
. | . | TRBJ2-2 | TRBV12-3/TRBV12-4 | CASSPSPGKSNTGELCF | TGTGCCAGCAGTCCATCCCCCGGGAAATCAAACACCGGGGAGCTGTGTTTT
. | few | TRBJ1-2 | TRBV3-1 | CASSRGSGNANYGYTF | TGTGCCAGCAGCCGCGGGAGCGGAAATGCCAACTATGGCTACACCTTC
. | many | TRBJ2-7 | TRBV28 | CASSPSLRPEQYF | TGTGCCAGCAGTCCCTCTTTAAGGCCCGAGCAGTACTTC
TRBD1 | . | TRBJ1-5 | TRBV6-1 | CASHDRGYNQPQHF | TGTGCCAGCCATGACAGGGGCTATAATCAGCCCCAGCATTTT
. | . | TRBJ1-1 | TRBV11-1 | CASSWSLDTEAFF | TGTGCCAGCAGCTGGAGTTTGGACACTGAAGCTTTCTTT